Sequencing of this T cell receptor beta chain was carried out in a study of CD8+ T cells in alopecia areata. Study-level results: Sharing of TCRs across patients appeared less clear than in mice, possibly for HLA-related reasons.

Documented treatment: oral pan-JAK inhibitor, 5-10 mg twice daily. It was cDNA, reverse transcribed from extracted RNA, that served as the sequencing template. The method was immunoSEQ multiplex PCR; TCRdb's version includes in-frame clones alone and lacks a portion of them. Of 90,000 to 100,000 clones in the sample, roughly 64% were seen once. Germline V gives CDR1 SNHLY, CDR2 FYNNEI. The CDR3 sequence is 15 residues long. Deletions cut 2 bases from V and 5 bases from J, with 15 bases between. Regarding this clone: Its target is not known.

The source of this sequence is a human donor with alopecia areata. The rearrangement links TRBV2 to TRBJ2-5; D could derive from TRBD1 or TRBD2 (5 bases each). The sample here was CD8+ T cells sorted from blood, taken at week 4, from a patient treated with tofacitinib. The CDR3 sequence: CASSEMGTLRETQYF. The CDR3 coding sequence is TGTGCCAGCAGTGAAATGGGGACGCTTAGGGAGACCCAGTACTTC. The full variable domain, rest sourced from reference TRBV2 and TRBJ2-5, is EPEVTQTPSHQVTQMGQEVILRCVPISNHLYFYWYRQILGQKVEFLVSFYNNEISEKSEIFDDQFSVERPDGSNFTLKIRSTKLEDSAMYFCASSEMGTLRETQYFGPGTRLLVL.